A selection of T cell receptor beta chains follows, all from one sample in a study of human T cells and chemical hapten exposure. TCRdb re-derived calls from the RACE reads in MiXCR, one entry per CDR3 protein. The table includes under 65,000 distinct CDR3 sequences, roughly a tenth detected once. The starting material was whole blood, obtained in connection with sensitization to the hapten diphenylcyclopropenone (DPC). These receptors were collected from a woman between 40 and 55 years old with alopecia areata. Some clones in this sample may be carry-over from other donors' samples. CDR3s include the opening cysteine and the closing phenylalanine or tryptophan. D genes are given only for firm matches. Where a row states a size, it is once, few, many or the class of an expanded clone; other rows omit it.

TRBJ2-1,TRBV29-1,many,NA,CSAGNDSNEQFF,TGCAGCGCCGGGAACGACAGCAATGAGCAGTTCTTC
TRBJ1-5,TRBV12-3/TRBV12-4,many,NA,CASSGRSGIREPQHF,TGTGCCAGCAGTGGGCGGTCGGGGATCAGGGAGCCCCAGCATTTT
TRBJ2-3,TRBV2,many,NA,CASRQQGMRTDTQYF,TGTGCCAGCAGGCAACAGGGAATGCGCACAGATACGCAGTATTTT
TRBJ1-4,TRBV11-2,many,TRBD1,CASSRPWGQNNEKLFF,TGTGCCAGCAGCCGGCCCTGGGGACAGAATAATGAAAAACTGTTTTTT
TRBJ2-7,TRBV7-6,many,NA,CASSLRDFGEQYF,TGTGCCAGCAGCTTACGGGACTTTGGGGAGCAGTACTTC
TRBJ2-7,TRBV20-1,many,NA,CSAGGQGDPYEQYF,TGCAGTGCCGGGGGGCAGGGGGACCCCTACGAGCAGTACTTC
TRBJ2-7,TRBV12-3/TRBV12-4,many,TRBD2,CASSFSPGGSYEQYF,TGTGCCAGCAGTTTTTCCCCGGGGGGCTCCTACGAGCAGTACTTC
TRBJ1-1,TRBV20-1,NA,TRBD1,CSAQGQGKIEEAFF,TGCAGTGCTCAGGGACAGGGCAAGATTGAAGAAGCTTTCTTT
TRBJ2-5,TRBV4-2,many,TRBD2,CASSQGFSGGTDGVYQETQYF,TGTGCCAGCAGCCAGGGGTTTAGCGGGGGGACCGACGGTGTCTATCAAGAGACCCAGTACTTC
TRBJ1-5,TRBV4-1,NA,NA,CASSQGGGAQPQHF,TGCGCCAGCAGCCAAGGGGGGGGAGCGCAGCCCCAGCATTTT
TRBJ1-5,TRBV3-1,many,NA,CASSQDLTVPAPQHF,TGTGCCAGCAGCCAAGATCTAACAGTTCCTGCTCCCCAGCATTTT
TRBJ2-6,TRBV19,NA,NA,CASSLQTMGSGANVLTF,TGTGCCAGTAGTCTACAGACGATGGGCTCTGGGGCCAACGTCCTGACTTTC
TRBJ1-3,TRBV4-2,many,NA,CASSQERRGDGNTIYF,TGTGCCAGCAGCCAAGAAAGGAGGGGCGATGGAAACACCATATATTTT
TRBJ2-7,TRBV4-3,NA,NA,CASSQDGTRDEQYF,TGCGCCAGCAGCCAAGACGGAACCCGGGACGAGCAGTACTTC
TRBJ1-4,TRBV5-5,many,NA,CASSPFLTNEKLFF,TGTGCCAGCTCACCGTTTCTCACTAATGAAAAACTGTTTTTT
TRBJ2-1,TRBV2,NA,TRBD2,CASSRLAGGLDEQFF,TGTGCCAGCAGTCGACTAGCGGGGGGATTGGATGAGCAGTTCTTC
TRBJ2-7,TRBV11-1,few,TRBD2,CASSLVGLAHEQYF,TGTGCCAGCAGCTTAGTAGGACTAGCCCACGAGCAGTACTTC
TRBJ2-7,TRBV29-1,NA,NA,CSAQGVHEQYF,TGCAGCGCCCAGGGTGTCCACGAGCAGTACTTC
TRBJ2-4,TRBV9,many,TRBD1,CASSAGQENIQYF,TGTGCCAGCAGCGCTGGACAGGAAAACATTCAGTACTTC
TRBJ2-3,TRBV7-2,many,NA,CASSPHHRDTQYF,TGTGCCAGCAGCCCACATCATAGAGATACGCAGTATTTT
TRBJ1-1,TRBV9,NA,NA,CASSVTQGGRTEAFF,TGTGCCAGCAGCGTAACCCAAGGGGGTAGGACTGAAGCTTTCTTT
TRBJ2-7,TRBV5-4,NA,TRBD1,CASSSGTGMNEQYF,TGTGCCAGCAGCTCCGGGACAGGGATGAACGAGCAGTACTTC